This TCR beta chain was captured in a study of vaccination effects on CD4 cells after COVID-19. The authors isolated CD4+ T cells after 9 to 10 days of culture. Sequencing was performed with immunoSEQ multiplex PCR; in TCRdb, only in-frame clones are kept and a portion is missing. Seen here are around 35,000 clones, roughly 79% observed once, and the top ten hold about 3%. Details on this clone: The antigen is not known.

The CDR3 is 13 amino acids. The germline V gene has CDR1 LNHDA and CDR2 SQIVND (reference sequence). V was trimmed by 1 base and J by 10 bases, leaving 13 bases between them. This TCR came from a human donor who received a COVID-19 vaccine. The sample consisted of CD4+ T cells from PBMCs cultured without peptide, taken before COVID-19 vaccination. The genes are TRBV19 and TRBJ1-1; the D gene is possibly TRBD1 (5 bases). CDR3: CASSIVGQGAAFF. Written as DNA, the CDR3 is TGTGCCAGTAGTATAGTGGGTCAGGGCGCAGCTTTCTTT. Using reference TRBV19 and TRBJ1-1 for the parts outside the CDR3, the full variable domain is DGGITQSPKYLFRKEGQNVTLSCEQNLNHDAMYWYRQDPGQGLRLIYYSQIVNDFQKGDIAEGYSVSREKKESFPLTVTSAQKNPTAFYLCASSIVGQGAAFFGQGTRLTVV.